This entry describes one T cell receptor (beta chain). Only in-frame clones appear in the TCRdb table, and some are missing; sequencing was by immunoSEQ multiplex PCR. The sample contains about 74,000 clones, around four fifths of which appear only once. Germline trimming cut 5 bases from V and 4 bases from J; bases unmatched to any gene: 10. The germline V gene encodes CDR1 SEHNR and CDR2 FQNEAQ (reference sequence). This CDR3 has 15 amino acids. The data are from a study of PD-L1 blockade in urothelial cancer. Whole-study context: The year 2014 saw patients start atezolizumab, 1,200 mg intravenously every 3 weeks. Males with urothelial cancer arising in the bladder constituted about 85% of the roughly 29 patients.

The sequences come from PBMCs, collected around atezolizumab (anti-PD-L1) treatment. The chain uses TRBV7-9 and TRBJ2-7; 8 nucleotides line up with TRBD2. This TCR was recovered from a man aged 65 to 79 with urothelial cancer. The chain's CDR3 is CASSPGGGGVYEQYF. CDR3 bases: TGTGCCAGCAGCCCCGGGGGGGGCGGAGTATACGAGCAGTACTTC.